The clone carrying this T cell receptor (beta chain) turned up a few times. Its antigen remains unknown. The entry originates in a study of T-cell memory formation after mild COVID-19. TCRdb reprocessed the 5' RACE reads with MiXCR, giving one entry per CDR3 protein. The table has about 190,000 distinct CDR3 sequences, approximately 20% seen once. Findings and caveats of the study: Largely, contracting CD4+ clones fell within CM and EM, and contracting CD8+ clones within EMRA. Clones contracting across day 15 to 85 had a balanced CD4/CD8 profile; later expanding clones leaned CD4+. Confirmation of SARS-CoV-2 specificity was lacking for second-wave clones peaking day 37.

CDR3 length: 14 amino acids. Germline CDR1 is SGHRS and CDR2 is YFSETQ. Trimming removed 0 bases from V and 8 bases from J; junction bases left unmatched: 4. The sample consisted of PBMCs or a T cell subset sorted from them (not recorded which). The genes are TRBV5-1 and TRBJ2-3; 9 bases are a match to TRBD2. This TCR was sampled from an adult woman who had mild COVID-19 (a few samples of this study predate the infection). Cell type and time point are not known. The CDR3 spells CASSLGGGAATQYF. Written as DNA, the CDR3 is TGCGCCAGCAGCTTGGGCGGGGGGGCCGCTACGCAGTATTTT.